A selection of T cell receptor beta chains follows, all from one sample in a study of blood T cell repertoires in COVID-19. Only in-frame clones appear in the TCRdb table, and some are missing; sequencing was by immunoSEQ multiplex PCR. This sample has fewer than 400,000 clones, with 89% found just once. The sample taken for sequencing was PBMCs or T cells enriched from blood (not recorded which). These receptors all come from a woman in her twenties or thirties who had recovered from COVID-19. Each CDR3 is given with its conserved first and last residue. D genes are given only for firm matches. Clone size, where shown, is once, few, many, or a class for clones that have expanded.

J gene | V gene | D gene | clone size | CDR3 protein | CDR3 DNA
TRBJ2-7 | TRBV9 | NA | NA | CASSVAEGAYEQYF | TGTGCCAGCAGCGTAGCTGAGGGGGCCTACGAGCAGTACTTC
TRBJ1-1 | TRBV30 | TRBD1 | once | CAWMLTGGANTEAFF | TGTGCCTGGATGCTAACAGGGGGAGCGAACACTGAAGCTTTCTTT
TRBJ1-1 | TRBV7-2 | NA | few | CASSAIRPGGYTEAFF | TGTGCCAGCAGCGCAATCAGGCCTGGAGGATACACTGAAGCTTTCTTT
TRBJ2-1 | TRBV14 | TRBD2 | few | CASSRTSGAYNEQFF | TGTGCCAGCAGCCGAACAAGCGGGGCGTACAATGAGCAGTTCTTC
TRBJ2-1 | TRBV19 | TRBD2 | NA | CASIQSSGANNEQFF | TGTGCCAGTATCCAATCTAGCGGGGCGAACAATGAGCAGTTCTTC
TRBJ1-2 | TRBV9 | TRBD1 | NA | CASSVAPGQGNYGYTF | TGTGCCAGCAGCGTAGCCCCGGGACAGGGGAACTATGGCTACACCTTC
TRBJ1-4 | TRBV6-5 | TRBD1 | once | CASGYRGLSEKLFF | TGTGCCAGCGGATACAGGGGGCTGTCAGAAAAACTGTTTTTT
TRBJ1-1 | TRBV5-1 | TRBD1 | NA | CASSLRGGLATEAFF | TGCGCCAGCAGCTTGAGAGGGGGCTTGGCCACTGAAGCTTTCTTT
TRBJ2-2 | TRBV6-2/TRBV6-3 | TRBD2 | NA | CASSTRTSGSLTGGGELFF | TGTGCCAGCAGTACCCGGACTAGCGGCTCCTTAACGGGGGGCGGGGAGCTGTTTTTT
TRBJ2-2 | TRBV5-6 | NA | NA | CASSRGRLNTGELFF | TGTGCCAGCAGCCGAGGGCGTTTGAACACCGGGGAGCTGTTTTTT
TRBJ1-1 | TRBV15 | NA | NA | CATSPGAPTEAFF | TGTGCCACCAGCCCGGGAGCTCCCACTGAAGCTTTCTTT
TRBJ1-2 | TRBV7-9 | NA | NA | CASSSETTGLGYTF | TGTGCCAGCAGCTCAGAGACCACAGGGTTGGGCTACACCTTC
TRBJ2-3 | TRBV9 | NA | NA | CASSVEPGITDTQYF | TGTGCCAGCAGCGTAGAACCGGGAATCACAGATACGCAGTATTTT
TRBJ2-1 | TRBV19 | TRBD2 | NA | CASSLSSGPYNEQFF | TGTGCCAGTAGTCTATCTAGCGGACCTTACAATGAGCAGTTCTTC
TRBJ1-2 | TRBV25-1 | NA | NA | CASSRDYGYTF | TGTGCCAGCAGCAGGGACTATGGCTACACCTTC
TRBJ1-5 | TRBV6-5 | TRBD1 | NA | CASSFGTGNQPQHF | TGTGCCAGCAGTTTTGGGACAGGCAATCAGCCCCAGCATTTT
TRBJ1-1 | TRBV5-1 | NA | NA | CASSFGLTTEAFF | TGCGCCAGCAGCTTCGGACTCACCACTGAAGCTTTCTTT
TRBJ2-7 | TRBV6-6 | TRBD1 | NA | CASRQPRTGAPYEQYF | TGTGCCAGCAGGCAACCGCGGACAGGGGCCCCCTACGAGCAGTACTTC
TRBJ1-1 | TRBV29-1 | NA | NA | CSGILNTEAFF | TGCAGCGGTATATTGAACACTGAAGCTTTCTTT
TRBJ2-7 | TRBV15 | NA | NA | CATSRDRGTGALSWGPGQYF | TGTGCCACCAGCAGAGATAGGGGCACCGGCGCGTTAAGCTGGGGCCCCGGGCAGTACTTC
TRBJ2-3 | TRBV5-6 | TRBD2 | NA | CASSLLAGGLGTDTQYF | TGTGCCAGCAGCTTGCTAGCGGGAGGGCTAGGCACAGATACGCAGTATTTT
TRBJ1-1 | TRBV30 | NA | NA | CACFRGSEAFF | TGTGCCTGCTTCAGGGGTTCTGAAGCTTTCTTT
TRBJ1-1 | TRBV11-1 | NA | NA | CASSLRMAGAEAFF | TGTGCCAGCAGCTTAAGAATGGCAGGGGCTGAAGCTTTCTTT
TRBJ2-7 | TRBV10-2 | NA | NA | CASREGTYYEQYF | TGCGCCAGCAGAGAAGGGACTTATTACGAGCAGTACTTC
TRBJ1-5 | TRBV4-2 | TRBD1 | NA | CASSQVDRVYGDQPQHF | TGTGCCAGCAGCCAGGTGGACAGGGTTTACGGGGATCAGCCCCAGCATTTT
TRBJ1-5 | TRBV18 | NA | NA | CASSPRVDQPQHF | TGTGCCAGCTCTCCCCGGGTAGATCAGCCCCAGCATTTT
TRBJ2-6 | TRBV28 | NA | NA | CASSHRWSGANVLTF | TGTGCCAGCAGCCATCGGTGGTCTGGGGCCAACGTCCTGACTTTC
TRBJ1-2 | TRBV19 | TRBD1 | few | CASSTLPGQGRYGYTF | TGTGCCAGTAGTACTCTCCCGGGACAGGGGCGCTATGGCTACACCTTC
TRBJ2-1 | TRBV6-5 | TRBD2 | NA | CASTSGRASEQFF | TGTGCCAGCACGAGCGGGAGGGCCAGTGAGCAGTTCTTC
TRBJ2-1 | TRBV6-5 | TRBD2 | NA | CASRTGGRNEQFF | TGTGCCAGCAGAACGGGAGGGAGGAATGAGCAGTTCTTC
TRBJ2-1 | TRBV19 | TRBD1 | few | CASSIVLDRVVQTHQFF | TGTGCCAGTAGTATAGTCTTAGACAGGGTCGTTCAAACCCATCAGTTCTTC
TRBJ1-2 | TRBV29-1 | NA | NA | CSVVLPANYGYTF | TGCAGCGTTGTGCTCCCAGCTAACTATGGCTACACCTTC
TRBJ1-5 | TRBV19 | NA | NA | CAASPNYSNQPQHF | TGTGCCGCATCCCCGAACTATAGCAATCAGCCCCAGCATTTT
TRBJ2-7 | TRBV4-1 | TRBD1 | NA | CASSQEMRTGSEQYF | TGCGCCAGCAGCCAAGAGATGAGGACAGGGAGTGAGCAGTACTTC
TRBJ1-4 | TRBV5-1 | NA | NA | CASSLSQGDEKLFF | TGCGCCAGCAGCTTGTCGCAGGGCGACGAAAAACTGTTTTTT
TRBJ1-1 | TRBV27 | NA | NA | CATSRDMVGTEAFF | TGTGCCACCTCAAGAGACATGGTTGGCACTGAAGCTTTCTTT
TRBJ1-6 | TRBV12-3/TRBV12-4 | NA | NA | CASSSRGPLHF | TGTGCCAGCAGTTCCCGGGGACCCCTCCACTTT
TRBJ2-5 | TRBV7-2 | NA | few | CASSLVGVETQYF | TGTGCCAGCAGCTTAGTAGGGGTGGAGACCCAGTACTTC
TRBJ1-1 | TRBV7-9 | NA | NA | CASSPPGMNTEAFF | TGTGCCAGCAGCCCCCCAGGGATGAACACTGAAGCTTTCTTT
TRBJ1-3 | TRBV6-5 | TRBD1 | NA | CASRRQGSGNTIYF | TGTGCCAGCAGGAGACAGGGTAGTGGAAACACCATATATTTT
TRBJ1-1 | TRBV19 | NA | few | CASSTSDSMNTEAFF | TGTGCCAGTAGTACCTCAGACAGCATGAACACTGAAGCTTTCTTT
TRBJ2-1 | TRBV30 | TRBD2 | NA | CAWNRLAGGREQFF | TGTGCCTGGAACAGGCTAGCGGGGGGGAGAGAGCAGTTCTTC
TRBJ1-2 | TRBV27 | TRBD1 | NA | CASSFLSLPDRDHDYGYTF | TGTGCCAGCAGTTTCCTCTCTTTGCCGGACAGGGACCACGACTATGGCTACACCTTC
TRBJ1-3 | TRBV3-1/TRBV3-2 | NA | NA | CASRESSGTGNTIYF | TGTGCCAGCAGGGAGTCGTCGGGGACTGGAAACACCATATATTTT
TRBJ2-1 | TRBV28 | TRBD2 | NA | CASSSSPRAGSYNEQFF | TGTGCCAGCAGTTCCTCCCCCAGAGCGGGAAGCTACAATGAGCAGTTCTTC
TRBJ1-2 | TRBV19 | TRBD1 | once | CASSSGQGMDGYTF | TGTGCCAGTAGTTCCGGACAGGGAATGGACGGCTACACCTTC
TRBJ2-3 | TRBV7-7 | NA | NA | CASSPRGGSTDTQYF | TGTGCTAGCAGCCCCCGGGGAGGAAGCACAGATACGCAGTATTTT